The source of this TCR beta chain is a study of cytomegalovirus exposure and HLA in healthy donors. Study-level information: HLA-typed donors were the source of about 85 million unique TCRs held in an early data release.

Germline-derived CDR1 and CDR2 are MDHEN and SYDVKM. This CDR3 is built from 11 residues. V lost 4 bases, J lost 7 bases, and 7 bases lay in between. The primer mix had 60 Vbeta and 13 Jbeta primers. The data were produced by immunoSEQ multiplex PCR, yet TCRdb's version contains in-frame clones alone and is incomplete. Among around 150,000 clones listed, around 80% were seen once. The chain uses TRBV28 and TRBJ1-2; D is unclear. The sequence was obtained from a man aged 30 to 45 in good health. The sequenced sample was PBMCs. CDR3 residues: CASSSGFGYTF. CDR3 nucleotides: TGTGCCAGCAGTTCAGGATTTGGCTACACCTTC.